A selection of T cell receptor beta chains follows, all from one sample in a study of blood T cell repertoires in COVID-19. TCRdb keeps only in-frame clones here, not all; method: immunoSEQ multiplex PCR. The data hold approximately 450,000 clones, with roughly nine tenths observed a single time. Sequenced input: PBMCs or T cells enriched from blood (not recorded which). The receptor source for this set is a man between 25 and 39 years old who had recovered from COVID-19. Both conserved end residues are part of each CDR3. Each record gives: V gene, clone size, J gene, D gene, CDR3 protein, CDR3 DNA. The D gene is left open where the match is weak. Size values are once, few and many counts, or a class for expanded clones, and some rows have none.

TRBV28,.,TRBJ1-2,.,CASSLSQLYGYTF,TGTGCCAGCAGTTTGTCACAGCTCTATGGCTACACCTTC
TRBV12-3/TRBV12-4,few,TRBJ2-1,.,CASSLLNEQFF,TGTGCCAGCAGTCTCCTAAATGAGCAGTTCTTC
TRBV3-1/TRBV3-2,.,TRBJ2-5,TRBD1,CASRRTGQEETQYF,TGTGCCAGCAGACGGACAGGGCAAGAAGAGACCCAGTACTTC
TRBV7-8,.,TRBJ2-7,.,CASSLPPGHLSYEQYF,TGTGCCAGCAGCCTACCCCCGGGACACCTCTCCTACGAGCAGTACTTC
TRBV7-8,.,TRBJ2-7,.,CASSPSYEQYF,TGTGCCAGCAGCCCCTCGTACGAGCAGTACTTC
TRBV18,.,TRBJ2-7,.,CASSPTQRIYEQYF,TGTGCCAGCTCACCAACTCAGCGGATCTACGAGCAGTACTTC
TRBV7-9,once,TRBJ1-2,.,CASSLQDTVGGYTF,TGTGCCAGCAGCCTGCAGGACACGGTGGGAGGCTACACCTTC
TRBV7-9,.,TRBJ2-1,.,CASSLVSLSSYNEQFF,TGTGCCAGCAGCTTAGTGTCTCTCAGCTCCTACAATGAGCAGTTCTTC
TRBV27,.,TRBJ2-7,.,CASSDTSHYEQYF,TGTGCCAGCAGTGACACTTCCCACTACGAGCAGTACTTC
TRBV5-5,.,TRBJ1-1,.,CASSSTGTHTEAFF,TGTGCCAGCAGCTCGACAGGCACCCACACTGAAGCTTTCTTT
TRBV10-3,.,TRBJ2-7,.,CAISEPRTTNLEQYF,TGTGCCATCAGTGAGCCTAGGACAACAAACCTTGAGCAGTACTTC
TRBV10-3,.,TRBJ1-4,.,CAISESATGGNEKLFF,TGTGCCATCAGTGAGTCCGCGACAGGTGGTAATGAAAAACTGTTTTTT
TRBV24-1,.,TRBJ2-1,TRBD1,CATSEAPGQRDNEQFF,TGTGCCACCAGTGAAGCCCCGGGACAGAGAGACAATGAGCAGTTCTTC
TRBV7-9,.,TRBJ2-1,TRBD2,CASSLELAGAYNEQFF,TGTGCCAGCAGCTTAGAACTAGCGGGAGCCTACAATGAGCAGTTCTTC
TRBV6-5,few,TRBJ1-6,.,CAGTYQGNRSPLHF,TGTGCCGGAACCTACCAGGGAAATAGATCACCCCTCCACTTT
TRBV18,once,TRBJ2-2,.,CASSPQGATGELFF,TGTGCCAGCTCCCCGCAGGGTGCCACCGGGGAGCTGTTTTTT